This is a list of T cell receptor beta chains from one sample in a study of cytomegalovirus exposure and HLA in healthy donors. The assay was immunoSEQ multiplex PCR, and TCRdb's table has in-frame clones only and misses some. The data show 110,000 to 150,000 clones, roughly 80% seen once. Sequencing used PBMCs. These receptors were collected from a woman aged 40 to 50 in good health and CMV-seropositive. CDR3s include the opening cysteine and the closing phenylalanine or tryptophan. D genes are given only for firm matches. Some rows have no size entry. The others give once, few or many, or a class for an expanded clone.

NA | TRBJ2-7 | TRBV9 | NA | CASSVETVSYEQYF | TGTGCCAGCAGCGTAGAAACGGTGTCCTACGAGCAGTACTTC
NA | TRBJ2-2 | TRBV21-1 | NA | CASPKGLAGEDGELFF | TGTGCCAGCCCAAAGGGACTAGCGGGGGAGGACGGGGAGCTGTTTTTT
NA | TRBJ2-3 | TRBV5-1 | NA | CASSLSGGSTDTQYF | TGCGCCAGCAGCTTGTCCGGGGGTAGCACAGATACGCAGTATTTT
NA | TRBJ1-5 | TRBV5-1 | few | CASSSSDLERDSNQPQHF | TGCGCCAGCAGCTCCTCTGACCTGGAGAGAGATAGCAATCAGCCCCAGCATTTT
NA | TRBJ1-2 | TRBV18 | NA | CASSPYRDGYTF | TGTGCCAGCTCACCATACCGGGATGGCTACACCTTC
TRBD1 | TRBJ2-7 | TRBV19 | NA | CASSQGRAYEQYF | TGTGCCAGTTCACAGGGGCGCGCCTACGAGCAGTACTTC
NA | TRBJ2-5 | TRBV7-2 | NA | CASSLARGETQYF | TGTGCCAGCAGCTTAGCCAGGGGTGAGACCCAGTACTTC
TRBD2 | TRBJ2-1 | TRBV7-9 | NA | CASSFSLGGGDNEQFF | TGTGCCAGCAGCTTTTCCCTTGGCGGGGGGGACAATGAGCAGTTCTTC
NA | TRBJ2-7 | TRBV11-1 | NA | CASSVGNF | TGTGCCAGCAGTGTCGGGAACTTC
TRBD1 | TRBJ2-2 | TRBV6-4 | NA | CASRPILNRDRAGTGELFF | TGTGCCAGCAGGCCAATCTTAAACCGGGACAGGGCAGGCACCGGGGAGCTGTTTTTT
TRBD1 | TRBJ1-2 | TRBV7-8 | NA | CASRPRDRAGYTF | TGTGCCAGCAGACCCCGGGACAGGGCTGGCTACACCTTC
NA | TRBJ2-1 | TRBV9 | NA | CASSQIGTFSGNEQFF | TGTGCCAGCAGTCAGATCGGCACCTTTTCGGGCAATGAGCAGTTCTTC
NA | TRBJ1-1 | TRBV14 | NA | CASREGMWTEAFF | TGTGCCAGCAGGGAGGGGATGTGGACTGAAGCTTTCTTT
NA | TRBJ2-7 | TRBV14 | NA | CASSPGYTEQYF | TGTGCCAGCAGCCCAGGTTACACCGAGCAGTACTTC
NA | TRBJ1-2 | TRBV5-6 | NA | CASSLGHSYGYTF | TGTGCCAGCAGCCTGGGACATAGCTATGGCTACACCTTC
TRBD2 | TRBJ2-3 | TRBV28 | NA | CASTRLAGVADTQYF | TGTGCCAGCACCCGGCTAGCGGGAGTCGCAGATACGCAGTATTTT
TRBD2 | TRBJ2-2 | TRBV7-6 | NA | CASSLGPSGTGELFF | TGTGCCAGCAGCTTAGGACCTAGCGGGACCGGGGAGCTGTTTTTT
NA | TRBJ2-7 | TRBV5-1 | NA | CASSLDGTSRREQYF | TGCGCCAGCAGCTTGGACGGGACATCGCGGCGGGAGCAGTACTTC
TRBD2 | TRBJ2-1 | TRBV2 | NA | CASKQRGGLQAQFF | TGTGCCAGCAAGCAGCGGGGGGGCCTTCAGGCGCAGTTCTTC
TRBD1 | TRBJ2-7 | TRBV6-6 | NA | CATNPGQGNYEQYF | TGTGCCACTAATCCGGGACAGGGGAACTACGAGCAGTACTTC
TRBD2 | TRBJ2-3 | TRBV19 | NA | CASSPGGRGADTQYF | TGTGCCAGTTCCCCGGGGGGGCGGGGCGCAGATACGCAGTATTTT
NA | TRBJ2-3 | TRBV7-6 | NA | CASWGGSTDTQYF | TGTGCCAGCTGGGGCGGTAGCACAGATACGCAGTATTTT
TRBD1 | TRBJ2-5 | TRBV5-1 | NA | CASSLQTGRETQYF | TGCGCCAGCAGCTTACAGACAGGGCGGGAGACCCAGTACTTC
NA | TRBJ2-1 | TRBV28 | NA | CATHAGPVYNEQFF | TGTGCCACCCACGCAGGGCCCGTCTACAATGAGCAGTTCTTC
TRBD2 | TRBJ2-7 | TRBV7-9 | NA | CASSSIGTSDAPEQYF | TGTGCCAGCAGCTCGATTGGGACTAGCGACGCCCCCGAGCAGTACTTC
NA | TRBJ2-1 | TRBV2 | once | CASREDGEQFF | TGTGCCAGCAGAGAGGATGGGGAGCAGTTCTTC
NA | TRBJ2-1 | TRBV5-4 | NA | CASSTGEVDEQFF | TGTGCCAGCAGCACGGGAGAGGTCGATGAGCAGTTCTTC
NA | TRBJ2-7 | TRBV18 | NA | CASSPSVSTYEQYF | TGTGCCAGCTCACCATCAGTCTCAACCTACGAGCAGTACTTC
TRBD1 | TRBJ2-7 | TRBV5-4 | few | CASSLGGTGLEEQYF | TGTGCCAGCAGCTTGGGCGGGACAGGGCTGGAGGAGCAGTACTTC
TRBD2 | TRBJ2-3 | TRBV19 | NA | CASSMTSGSSDTQYF | TGTGCCAGTAGCATGACTAGCGGGAGTTCAGATACGCAGTATTTT
TRBD2 | TRBJ2-5 | TRBV5-1 | NA | CASSRGLDRETQYF | TGCGCCAGCAGCAGGGGACTAGATCGAGAGACCCAGTACTTC
TRBD1 | TRBJ1-2 | TRBV7-2 | NA | CASSRDRGRFNYGYTF | TGTGCCAGCAGCCGTGACAGGGGGCGCTTTAACTATGGCTACACCTTC
TRBD1 | TRBJ2-2 | TRBV9 | NA | CASSVGGYGGELFF | TGTGCCAGCAGTGTAGGGGGCTATGGCGGGGAGCTGTTTTTT
NA | TRBJ1-6 | TRBV27 | NA | CASSSSGDSLLGNSPLHF | TGTGCCAGCAGTTCCTCGGGGGATTCCCTTCTGGGTAATTCACCCCTCCACTTT
NA | TRBJ1-1 | TRBV5-4 | NA | CASSLSGMATEAFF | TGTGCCAGCAGCTTGTCAGGGATGGCCACTGAAGCTTTCTTT
TRBD1 | TRBJ1-3 | TRBV7-8 | NA | CASSLAINDRVPSGNTIYF | TGTGCCAGCAGCTTAGCGATCAACGACAGGGTCCCCTCTGGAAACACCATATATTTT
NA | TRBJ2-7 | TRBV6-5 | NA | CASSYGTPRGYEQYF | TGTGCCAGCAGTTACGGTACCCCTCGGGGGTACGAGCAGTACTTC
NA | TRBJ2-1 | TRBV5-6 | NA | CASSGTVGEQFF | TGTGCCAGCAGCGGCACCGTGGGCGAGCAGTTCTTC
NA | TRBJ1-5 | TRBV7-2 | NA | CASSLDAQPQHF | TGTGCCAGCAGCTTAGACGCGCAGCCCCAGCATTTT
TRBD1 | TRBJ2-1 | TRBV4-2 | NA | CASSQLPGTGYNEQFF | TGTGCCAGCAGCCAACTCCCTGGGACAGGCTACAATGAGCAGTTCTTC
TRBD1 | TRBJ2-6 | TRBV2 | NA | CASSPRTGGTGANVLTF | TGTGCCAGCAGCCCTAGGACAGGGGGTACAGGGGCCAACGTCCTGACTTTC
NA | TRBJ1-1 | TRBV27 | NA | CASTSFGIMNTEAFF | TGTGCCAGCACTTCCTTCGGGATCATGAACACTGAAGCTTTCTTT
NA | TRBJ1-6 | TRBV4-3 | NA | CASSQGQAGSGSPLHF | TGCGCCAGCAGCCAAGGACAGGCTGGATCAGGTTCACCCCTCCACTTT
TRBD2 | TRBJ2-2 | TRBV27 | NA | CASSLSAAGSTGELFF | TGTGCCAGCAGTTTATCGGCAGCGGGGAGCACCGGGGAGCTGTTTTTT
NA | TRBJ1-6 | TRBV15 | NA | CATSRQTGLLTNSPLHF | TGTGCCACCAGCAGACAAACGGGACTACTAACTAATTCACCCCTCCACTTT